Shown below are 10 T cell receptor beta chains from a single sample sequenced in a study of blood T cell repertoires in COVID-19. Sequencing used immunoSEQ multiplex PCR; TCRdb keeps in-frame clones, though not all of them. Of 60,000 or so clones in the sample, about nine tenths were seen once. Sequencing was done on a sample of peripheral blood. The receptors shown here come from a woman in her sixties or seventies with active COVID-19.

Here the CDR3 reads CATSGLAGGLYGYTF. CDR3 nucleotides: TGTGCCACCAGTGGATTGGCAGGGGGCCTCTATGGCTACACCTTC. This chain uses TRBV24-1 with TRBJ1-2, with 8 bases that match TRBD1. The V gene end was trimmed by 5 bases and the J gene end by 4 bases; junction bases not matched to a gene: 8. CDR1 and CDR2 from the germline V gene are KGHDR and SFDVKD. This CDR3 is built from 15 residues.

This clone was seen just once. The CDR3 nucleotides read TGTGCCAGCAGCTCGGGGACTAGCGGCCCCTACAATGAGCAGTTCTTC. Its protein product is CASSSGTSGPYNEQFF. The J gene is TRBJ2-1, the V gene TRBV11-2; 11 nucleotides match TRBD2. Looked up from germline, CDR1 is SGHAT and CDR2 is FQNNGV. The CDR3 is 16 amino acids. The V and J ends lost 4 bases and 2 bases, in that order; junction bases with no gene match: 4. The full variable domain, with the rest looked up from reference TRBV11-2 and TRBJ2-1, is EAGVAQSPRYKIIEKRQSVAFWCNPISGHATLYWYQQILGQGPKLLIQFQNNGVVDDSQLPKDRFSAERLKGVDSTLKIQPAKLEDSAVYLCASSSGTSGPYNEQFFGPGTRLTVL.

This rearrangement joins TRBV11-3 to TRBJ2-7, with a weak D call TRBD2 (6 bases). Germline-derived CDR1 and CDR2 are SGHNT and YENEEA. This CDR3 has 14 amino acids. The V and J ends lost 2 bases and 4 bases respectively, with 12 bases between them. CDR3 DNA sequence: TGTGCCAGCAGCTTAAGATCTGGGGGGTACGAGCAGTACTTC. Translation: CASSLRSGGYEQYF.

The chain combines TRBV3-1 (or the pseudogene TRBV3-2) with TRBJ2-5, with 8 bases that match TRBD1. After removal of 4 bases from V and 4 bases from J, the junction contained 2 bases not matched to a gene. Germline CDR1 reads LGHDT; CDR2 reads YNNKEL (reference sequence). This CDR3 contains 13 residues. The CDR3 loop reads CASSRQGAETQYF. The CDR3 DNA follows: TGTGCCAGCAGCCGTCAGGGGGCAGAGACCCAGTACTTC.

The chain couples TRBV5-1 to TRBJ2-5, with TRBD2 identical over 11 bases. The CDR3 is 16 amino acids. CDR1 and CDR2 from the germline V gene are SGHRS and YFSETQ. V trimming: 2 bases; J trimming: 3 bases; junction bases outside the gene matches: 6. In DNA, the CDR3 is TGCGCCAGCAGCTTCGTTAGCGGGAGGGCCAAAGAGACCCAGTACTTC. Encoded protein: CASSFVSGRAKETQYF.

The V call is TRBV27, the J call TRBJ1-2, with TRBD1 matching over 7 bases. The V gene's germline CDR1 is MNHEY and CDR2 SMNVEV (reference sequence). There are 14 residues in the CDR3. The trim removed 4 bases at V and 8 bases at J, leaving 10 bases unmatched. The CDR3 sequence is CASSSYGTASGYTF. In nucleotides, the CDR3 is TGTGCCAGCAGTTCATACGGGACAGCCTCGGGCTACACCTTC.

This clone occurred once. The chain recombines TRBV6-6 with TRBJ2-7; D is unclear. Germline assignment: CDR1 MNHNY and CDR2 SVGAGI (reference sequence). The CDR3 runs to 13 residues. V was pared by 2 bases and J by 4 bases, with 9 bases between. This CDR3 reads CASSYALGYEQYF. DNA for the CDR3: TGTGCCAGCAGTTACGCCCTCGGGTACGAGCAGTACTTC.

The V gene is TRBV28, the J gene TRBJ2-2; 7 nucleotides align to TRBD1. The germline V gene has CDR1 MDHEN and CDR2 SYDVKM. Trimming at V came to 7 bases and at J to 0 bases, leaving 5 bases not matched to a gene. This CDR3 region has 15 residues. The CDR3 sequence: CASTVTGTNTGELFF. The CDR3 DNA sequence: TGTGCCAGCACCGTGACAGGGACGAACACCGGGGAGCTGTTTTTT. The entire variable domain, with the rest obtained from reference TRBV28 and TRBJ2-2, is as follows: DVKVTQSSRYLVKRTGEKVFLECVQDMDHENMFWYRQDPGLGLRLIYFSYDVKMKEKGDIPEGYSVSREKKERFSLILESASTNQTSMYLCASTVTGTNTGELFFGEGSRLTVL.

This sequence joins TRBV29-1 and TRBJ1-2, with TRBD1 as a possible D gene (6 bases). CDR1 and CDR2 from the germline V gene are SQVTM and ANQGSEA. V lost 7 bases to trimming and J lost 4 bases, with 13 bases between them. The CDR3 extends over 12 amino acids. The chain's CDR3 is CSADGQLYGYTF. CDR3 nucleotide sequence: TGCAGCGCCGACGGACAGCTCTATGGCTACACCTTC.

CDR3 nucleotides: TGTGCCAGCAGCTCCGGATACGGCAGGATCAATGAAAAACTGTTTTTT. This sequence encodes CASSSGYGRINEKLFF. This chain uses TRBV7-8 with TRBJ1-4; D is uncertain. The germline CDR1 and CDR2 sequences are SGHVS and FQNEAQ. Trimming shortened V by 4 bases and J by 5 bases, and 17 bases separated the two germline ends. The CDR3 consists of 16 residues.